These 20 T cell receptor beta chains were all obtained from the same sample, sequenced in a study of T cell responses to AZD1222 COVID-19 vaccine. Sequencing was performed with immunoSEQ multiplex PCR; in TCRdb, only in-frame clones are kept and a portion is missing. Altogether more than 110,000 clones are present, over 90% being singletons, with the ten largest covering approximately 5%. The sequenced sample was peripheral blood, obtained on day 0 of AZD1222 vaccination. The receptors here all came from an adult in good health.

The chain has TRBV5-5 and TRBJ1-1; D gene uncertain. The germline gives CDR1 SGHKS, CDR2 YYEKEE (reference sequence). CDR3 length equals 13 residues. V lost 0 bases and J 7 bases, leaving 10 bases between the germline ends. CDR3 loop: CASSLDLGLEAFF. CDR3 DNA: TGTGCCAGCAGCTTGGATCTAGGGCTTGAAGCTTTCTTT. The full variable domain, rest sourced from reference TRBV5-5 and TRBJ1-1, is DAGVTQSPTHLIKTRGQQVTLRCSPISGHKSVSWYQQVLGQGPQFIFQYYEKEERGRGNFPDRFSARQFPNYSSELNVNALLLGDSALYLCASSLDLGLEAFFGQGTRLTVV.

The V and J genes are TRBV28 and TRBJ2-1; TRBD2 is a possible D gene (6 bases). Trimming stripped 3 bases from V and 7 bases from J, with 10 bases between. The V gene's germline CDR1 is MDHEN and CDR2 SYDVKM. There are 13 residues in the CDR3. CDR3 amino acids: CASSFSTRNEQFF. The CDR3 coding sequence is TGTGCCAGCAGTTTTTCGACTAGAAATGAGCAGTTCTTC.

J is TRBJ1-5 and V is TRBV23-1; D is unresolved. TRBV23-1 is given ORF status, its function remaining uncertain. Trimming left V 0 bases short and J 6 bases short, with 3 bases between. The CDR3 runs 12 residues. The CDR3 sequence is CASSQSGQPQHF. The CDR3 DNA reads TGCGCCAGCAGTCAATCCGGTCAGCCCCAGCATTTT.

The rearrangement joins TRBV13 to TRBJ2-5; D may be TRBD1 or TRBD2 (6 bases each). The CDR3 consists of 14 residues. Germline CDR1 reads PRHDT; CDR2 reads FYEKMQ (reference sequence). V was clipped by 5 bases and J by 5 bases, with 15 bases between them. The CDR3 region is CASSVATRGETQYF. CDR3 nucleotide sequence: TGTGCCAGCAGCGTCGCGACTAGGGGGGAGACCCAGTACTTC.

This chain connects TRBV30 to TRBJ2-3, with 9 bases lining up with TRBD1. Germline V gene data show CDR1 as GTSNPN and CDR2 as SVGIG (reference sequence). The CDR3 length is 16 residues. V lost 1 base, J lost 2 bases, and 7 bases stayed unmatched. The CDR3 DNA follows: TGTGCCTGGAGTGAATTCGGGACAGGGTACACAGATACGCAGTATTTT. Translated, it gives CAWSEFGTGYTDTQYF.

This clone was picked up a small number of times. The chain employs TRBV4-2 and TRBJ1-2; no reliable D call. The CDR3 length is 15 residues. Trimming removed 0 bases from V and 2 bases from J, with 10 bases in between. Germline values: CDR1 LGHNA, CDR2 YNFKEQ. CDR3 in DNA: TGTGCCAGCAGCCAAGAGGTGGGCCGAAACTATGGCTACACCTTC. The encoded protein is CASSQEVGRNYGYTF.

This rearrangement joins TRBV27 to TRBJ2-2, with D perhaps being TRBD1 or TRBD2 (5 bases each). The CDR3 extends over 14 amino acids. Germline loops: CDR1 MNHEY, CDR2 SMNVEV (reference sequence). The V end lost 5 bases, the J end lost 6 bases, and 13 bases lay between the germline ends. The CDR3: CASSTKRGAGELFF. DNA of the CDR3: TGTGCCAGCAGTACCAAGAGGGGTGCCGGGGAGCTGTTTTTT.

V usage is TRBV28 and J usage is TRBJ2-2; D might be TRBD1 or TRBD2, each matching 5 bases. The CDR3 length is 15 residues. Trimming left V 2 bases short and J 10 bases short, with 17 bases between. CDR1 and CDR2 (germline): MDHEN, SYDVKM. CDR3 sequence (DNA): TGTGCCAGCAGTTTAGGAGTTGATCCCGGGACGGAGCTGTTTTTT. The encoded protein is CASSLGVDPGTELFF.

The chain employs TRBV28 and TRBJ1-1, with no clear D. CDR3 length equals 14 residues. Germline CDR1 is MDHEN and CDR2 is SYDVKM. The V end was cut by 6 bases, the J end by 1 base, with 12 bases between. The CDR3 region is CASSLFTANTEAFF. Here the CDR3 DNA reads TGTGCCAGCAGCCTCTTTACAGCGAACACTGAAGCTTTCTTT.

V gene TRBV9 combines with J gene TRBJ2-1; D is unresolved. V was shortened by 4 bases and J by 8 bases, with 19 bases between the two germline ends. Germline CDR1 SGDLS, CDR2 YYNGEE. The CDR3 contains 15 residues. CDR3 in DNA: TGTGCCAGCAGCCCCCGGAGTGGAAACTGGCATGAGCAGTTCTTC. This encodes CASSPRSGNWHEQFF.

The CDR3 sequence: CASSRGRPPTNEKLFF. DNA for the CDR3: TGTGCCAGCAGTAGGGGCAGACCCCCAACTAATGAAAAACTGTTTTTT. The rearrangement joins TRBV2 to TRBJ1-4, with TRBD1 as a possible D gene (5 bases). Looked up from germline, CDR1 is SNHLY and CDR2 is FYNNEI. With 5 bases removed from V and 0 bases from J, the gap between germline ends came to 13 bases. The CDR3 is 16 residues long.

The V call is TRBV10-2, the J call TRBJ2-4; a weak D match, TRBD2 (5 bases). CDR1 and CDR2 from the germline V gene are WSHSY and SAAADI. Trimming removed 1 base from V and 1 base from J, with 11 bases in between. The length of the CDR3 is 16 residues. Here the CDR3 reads CASSELDGGAKNIQYF. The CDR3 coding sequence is TGCGCCAGCAGTGAGTTGGATGGCGGGGCCAAAAACATTCAGTACTTC.

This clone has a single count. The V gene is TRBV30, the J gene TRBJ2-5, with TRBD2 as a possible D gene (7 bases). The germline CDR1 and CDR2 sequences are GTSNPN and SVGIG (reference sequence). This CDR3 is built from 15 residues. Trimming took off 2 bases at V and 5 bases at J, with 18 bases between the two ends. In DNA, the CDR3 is TGTGCCTGGAGTTTGGGAGGGGGAGGTTTGGAGACCCAGTACTTC. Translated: CAWSLGGGGLETQYF.

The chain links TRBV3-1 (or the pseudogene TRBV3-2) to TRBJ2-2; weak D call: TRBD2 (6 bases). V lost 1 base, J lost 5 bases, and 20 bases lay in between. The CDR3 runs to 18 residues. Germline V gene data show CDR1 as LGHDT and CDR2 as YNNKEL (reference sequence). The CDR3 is CASSQVASGYEQTGELFF. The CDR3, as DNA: TGTGCCAGCAGCCAAGTTGCCAGCGGGTACGAACAAACCGGGGAGCTGTTTTTT.

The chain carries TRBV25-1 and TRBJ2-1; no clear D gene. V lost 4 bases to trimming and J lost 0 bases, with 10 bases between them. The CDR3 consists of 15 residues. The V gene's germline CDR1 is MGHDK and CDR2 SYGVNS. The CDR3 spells CASSANSDSYNEQFF. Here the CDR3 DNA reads TGTGCCAGCAGTGCTAACAGTGACTCCTACAATGAGCAGTTCTTC.

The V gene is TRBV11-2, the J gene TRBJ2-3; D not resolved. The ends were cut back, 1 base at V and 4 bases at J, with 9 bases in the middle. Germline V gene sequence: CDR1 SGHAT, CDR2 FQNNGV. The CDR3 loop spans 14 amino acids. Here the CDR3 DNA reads TGTGCCAGCAGCTTAGCTAGTTTCGCAGATACGCAGTATTTT. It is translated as CASSLASFADTQYF.

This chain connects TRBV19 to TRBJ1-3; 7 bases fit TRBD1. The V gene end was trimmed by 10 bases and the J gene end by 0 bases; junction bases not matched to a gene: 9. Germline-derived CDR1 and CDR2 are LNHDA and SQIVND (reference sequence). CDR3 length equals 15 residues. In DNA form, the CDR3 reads TGTGCCACCCTAGACAGGGCAATCTCTGGAAACACCATATATTTT. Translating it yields CATLDRAISGNTIYF.

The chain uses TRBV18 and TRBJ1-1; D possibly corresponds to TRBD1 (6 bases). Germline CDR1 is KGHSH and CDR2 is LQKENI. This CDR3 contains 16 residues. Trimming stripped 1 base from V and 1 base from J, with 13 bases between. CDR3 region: CASSPRQGISNTEAFF. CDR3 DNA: TGTGCCAGCTCACCACGTCAGGGGATTTCGAACACTGAAGCTTTCTTT.

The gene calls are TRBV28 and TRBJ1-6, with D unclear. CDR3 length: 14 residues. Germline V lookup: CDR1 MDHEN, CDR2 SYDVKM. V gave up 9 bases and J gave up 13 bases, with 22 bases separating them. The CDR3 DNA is TGTGCCAGTATTGACTCCCTCTTTAGCCTCCCCCTCCACTTT. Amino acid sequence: CASIDSLFSLPLHF.

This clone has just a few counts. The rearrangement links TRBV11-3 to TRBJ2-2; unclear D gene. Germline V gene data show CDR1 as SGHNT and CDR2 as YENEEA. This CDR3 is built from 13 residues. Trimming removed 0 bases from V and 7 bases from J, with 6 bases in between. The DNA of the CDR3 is TGTGCCAGCAGCTTAGATGTGCACGGGGAGCTGTTTTTT. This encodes CASSLDVHGELFF. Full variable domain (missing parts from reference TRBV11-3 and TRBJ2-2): EAGVVQSPRYKIIEKKQPVAFWCNPISGHNTLYWYLQNLGQGPELLIRYENEEAVDDSQLPKDRFSAERLKGVDSTLKIQPAELGDSAVYLCASSLDVHGELFFGEGSRLTVL.